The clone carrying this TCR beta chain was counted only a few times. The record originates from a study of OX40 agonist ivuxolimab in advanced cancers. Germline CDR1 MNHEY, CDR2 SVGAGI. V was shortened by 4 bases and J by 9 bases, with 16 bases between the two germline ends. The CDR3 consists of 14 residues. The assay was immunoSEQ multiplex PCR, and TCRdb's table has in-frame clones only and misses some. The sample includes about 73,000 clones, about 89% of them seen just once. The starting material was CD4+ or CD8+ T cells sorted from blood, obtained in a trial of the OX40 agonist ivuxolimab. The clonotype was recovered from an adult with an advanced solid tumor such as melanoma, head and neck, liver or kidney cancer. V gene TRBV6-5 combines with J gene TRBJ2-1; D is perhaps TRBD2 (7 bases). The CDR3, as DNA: TGTGCCAGCAGTTTGAGGGGGGGCCTCGGTGAGCAGTTCTTC. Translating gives CASSLRGGLGEQFF.